This T cell receptor beta chain was sequenced in a study of T cells in Graves' hyperthyroidism and ophthalmopathy. Amplification of TCR beta CDR3 regions was performed using RNA transcripts as template. In the first-round RT-PCR of the TCR CDR3, the HTBI primer set was used. Each CDR3 protein is one row after TCRdb ran MiXCR on the multiplex PCR reads. The sample gives approximately 700,000 distinct CDR3 sequences, roughly 45% of which show up once; about 7.2% is in the top ten. It was uncontrolled infection, other autoimmune disease, pregnancy or lactation that excluded patients. Sequenced: peripheral blood or thyroid tissue (not recorded which). The TCR was taken from an adult man with Graves' disease, either hyperthyroidism or ophthalmopathy (not recorded which).

CDR3 in DNA: TGTGCCAGCAGTCCAAGACAGGGTCTTAATGAAAAACTGTTTTTT. This codes for CASSPRQGLNEKLFF. V is TRBV12-3 or TRBV12-4 and J is TRBJ1-4; 7 nucleotides align to TRBD1. The CDR3 is 15 residues long. V trimming: 5 bases; J trimming: 4 bases; junction bases outside the gene matches: 7.